This TCR beta chain was recovered during a study of T cells in Graves' hyperthyroidism and ophthalmopathy. Study observations and caveats: Blood also carried most thyroid clonotypes expanded above 0.001.

RNA transcripts served as the template for amplifying TCR beta CDR3 regions. The TCR CDR3 was amplified in a first-round RT-PCR using the HTBI primer set. A single record per CDR3 protein comes from TCRdb applying MiXCR to the multiplex PCR reads. The repertoire consists of around 430,000 distinct CDR3 sequences, with 14% to 15% occurring once and the leading ten covering around a third. This clonotype was counted many times. Its antigen is undetermined. Germline CDR1 ENHRY, CDR2 SYGVKD. V shed 11 bases and J shed 1 base, with 12 bases lying between them. CDR3 length: 13 amino acids. Sequenced sample: blood. J is TRBJ2-1 and V is TRBV10-3; D gene uncertain. The sequence derives from a woman in her 30s with Graves' hyperthyroidism. Here the CDR3 reads CAVSRESYNEQFF. Here the CDR3 DNA reads TGTGCCGTCTCGAGAGAATCCTACAATGAGCAGTTCTTC.